These T cell receptor beta chains were read from a single sample in a study of cytomegalovirus exposure and HLA in healthy donors. Profiled with immunoSEQ multiplex PCR; TCRdb holds only in-frame clones, not every one. Found here are about 160,000 clones; the top ten clones hold over 1%. The specimen was PBMCs. The source of these receptors is an older woman in good health and CMV-seronegative. The CDR3 runs from the conserved cysteine through the conserved F or W. D genes are given only for firm matches.

D gene,V gene,CDR3 length,J gene,CDR3 protein,CDR3 DNA
.,TRBV20-1,9,TRBJ1-2,CSARQGYTF,TGCAGTGCTAGACAGGGCTACACCTTC
.,TRBV10-2,13,TRBJ1-1,CASSESAGTEAFF,TGCGCCAGCAGTGAATCGGCAGGCACTGAAGCTTTCTTT
TRBD2,TRBV5-6,15,TRBJ2-7,CASSFLASGAYEQYF,TGTGCCAGCAGCTTTCTCGCTAGCGGGGCCTACGAGCAGTACTTC
TRBD1,TRBV27,13,TRBJ1-2,CASNGQGAIGYTF,TGTGCCAGCAACGGACAGGGGGCGATTGGCTACACCTTC
.,TRBV6-1,14,TRBJ2-7,CASSEAGGPYEQYF,TGTGCCAGCAGTGAGGCAGGGGGGCCCTACGAGCAGTACTTC
.,TRBV5-1,14,TRBJ2-3,CASSSGLATDTQYF,TGCGCCAGCAGCTCCGGACTGGCCACAGATACGCAGTATTTT
.,TRBV6-5,13,TRBJ1-1,CASSPYRSREAFF,TGTGCCAGCAGTCCCTACAGGTCTCGCGAAGCTTTCTTT
TRBD2,TRBV9,20,TRBJ2-3,CASSVNVEGIGRGSTDTQYF,TGTGCCAGCAGCGTAAATGTAGAGGGCATCGGGCGCGGGAGTACGGATACGCAGTATTTT
.,TRBV5-4,12,TRBJ2-7,CASRRDSYEQYF,TGTGCCAGCAGGAGGGACTCCTACGAGCAGTACTTC
.,TRBV4-1,15,TRBJ1-1,CASSQIGTSGTEAFF,TGCGCCAGCAGCCAAATTGGGACATCAGGCACTGAAGCTTTCTTT
.,TRBV6-5,15,TRBJ2-3,CASSVTGRGTDTQYF,TGTGCCAGCAGTGTCACGGGTCGGGGCACAGATACGCAGTATTTT
.,TRBV30,13,TRBJ1-3,CAWNRGVGNTIYF,TGTGCCTGGAACCGGGGTGTGGGAAACACCATATATTTT
.,TRBV7-2,15,TRBJ1-2,CASSLVPGLLYGYTF,TGTGCCAGCAGCTTAGTCCCGGGACTCCTCTATGGCTACACCTTC
TRBD2,TRBV6-5,14,TRBJ2-5,CASSYSPPSGGQYF,TGTGCCAGCAGTTACTCTCCGCCTAGCGGGGGGCAGTACTTC
.,TRBV10-3,16,TRBJ1-5,CAISAKGQNSNQPQHF,TGTGCCATCAGCGCCAAGGGACAAAATAGCAATCAGCCCCAGCATTTT
TRBD2,TRBV18,17,TRBJ2-7,CASSSGLAGVSSYEQYF,TGTGCCAGCTCAAGTGGACTAGCGGGAGTTTCCTCCTACGAGCAGTACTTC
TRBD2,TRBV5-1,15,TRBJ2-2,CASPGGGYPLGELFF,TGCGCCAGCCCCGGGGGGGGGTACCCTTTGGGGGAGCTGTTTTTT
.,TRBV27,14,TRBJ1-4,CASSLQGFGEKLFF,TGTGCCAGCAGTTTACAGGGTTTTGGTGAAAAACTGTTTTTT
.,TRBV4-1,11,TRBJ2-7,CASSPNYEQYF,TGCGCCAGCAGCCCCAACTACGAGCAGTACTTC